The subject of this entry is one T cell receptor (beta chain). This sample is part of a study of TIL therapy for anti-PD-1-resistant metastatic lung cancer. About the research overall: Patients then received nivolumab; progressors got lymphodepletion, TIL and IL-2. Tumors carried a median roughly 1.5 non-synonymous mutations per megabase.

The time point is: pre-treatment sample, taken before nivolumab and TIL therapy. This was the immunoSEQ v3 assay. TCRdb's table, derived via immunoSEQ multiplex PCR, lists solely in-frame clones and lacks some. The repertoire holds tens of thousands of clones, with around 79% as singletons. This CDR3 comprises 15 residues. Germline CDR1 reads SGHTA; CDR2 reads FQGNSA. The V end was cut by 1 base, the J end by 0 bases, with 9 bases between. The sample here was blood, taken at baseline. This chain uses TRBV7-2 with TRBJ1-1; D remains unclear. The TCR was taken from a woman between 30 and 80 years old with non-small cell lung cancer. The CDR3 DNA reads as TGTGCCAGCAGCTTAGGCCAGGTAATGAACACTGAAGCTTTCTTT. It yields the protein CASSLGQVMNTEAFF.